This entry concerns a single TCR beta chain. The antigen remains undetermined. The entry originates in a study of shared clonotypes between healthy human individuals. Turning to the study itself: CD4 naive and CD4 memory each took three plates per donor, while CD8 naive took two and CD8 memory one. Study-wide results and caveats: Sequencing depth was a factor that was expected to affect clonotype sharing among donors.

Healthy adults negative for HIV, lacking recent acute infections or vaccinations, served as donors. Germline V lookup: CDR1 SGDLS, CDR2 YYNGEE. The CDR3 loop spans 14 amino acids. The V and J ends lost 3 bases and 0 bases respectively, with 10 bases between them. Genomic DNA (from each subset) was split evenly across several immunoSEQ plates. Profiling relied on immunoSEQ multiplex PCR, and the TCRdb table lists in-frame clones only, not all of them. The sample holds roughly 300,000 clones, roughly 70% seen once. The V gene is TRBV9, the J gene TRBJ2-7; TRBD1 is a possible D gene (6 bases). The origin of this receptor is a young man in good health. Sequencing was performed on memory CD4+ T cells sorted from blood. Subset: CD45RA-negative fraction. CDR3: CASSATGHSYEQYF. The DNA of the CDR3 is TGTGCCAGCAGCGCCACAGGGCACTCCTACGAGCAGTACTTC.